Shown below are 15 T cell receptor beta chains from a single sample sequenced in a study of blood T cells in healthy people across ages. Through a sample-barcoded 5' primer and a J-beta primer mix, a second PCR was run for roughly 7 to 11 cycles. Via MiXCR, TCRdb re-called the 5' RACE reads, giving one row per CDR3 protein. This sample carries about 730,000 distinct CDR3 sequences, roughly 47% of them seen once, and the ten largest clones take 20% to 25%. Specimen: blood. The receptors were gathered from a woman aged 55-69 years in good health.

This clonotype has only a few counts. The chain carries TRBV28 and TRBJ2-5; 7 bases agree with TRBD1. In germline, CDR1 is MDHEN, CDR2 SYDVKM. Trimming cost V 5 bases and J 5 bases; bases outside gene matches: 11. This CDR3 spans 15 amino acids. The chain's CDR3 is CASSPSRTGGETQYF. The CDR3 nucleotides read TGTGCCAGCAGTCCAAGCAGGACAGGTGGTGAGACCCAGTACTTC.

The chain carries TRBV7-3 and TRBJ2-5; 10 positions agree with TRBD2. V lost 5 bases to trimming and J lost 3 bases; unmatched junction nucleotides: 9. Germline CDR1 and CDR2: SGHTA and FQGTGA. The CDR3 runs 16 residues. The CDR3 is CASSPGLAAYKETQYF. CDR3 bases: TGTGCCAGCAGCCCCGGACTAGCGGCCTACAAAGAGACCCAGTACTTC.

This rearrangement joins TRBV24-1 to TRBJ2-5, with 9 bases matching TRBD2. V lost 4 bases to trimming and J lost 5 bases; unmatched junction nucleotides: 10. There are 16 residues in the CDR3. Looked up from germline, CDR1 is KGHDR and CDR2 is SFDVKD. The CDR3 sequence: CATSESGASGTETQYF. The CDR3 coding sequence is TGTGCCACCAGTGAATCCGGGGCTAGCGGGACTGAGACCCAGTACTTC.

Details on this clonotype: A clone one base away is much larger, so this may be a read error. The V and J genes are TRBV2 and TRBJ2-3; D remains ambiguous. V lost 4 bases to trimming and J lost 8 bases, with 10 bases between them. Germline V gene sequence: CDR1 SNHLY, CDR2 FYNNEI. The CDR3 runs to 12 residues. In DNA, the CDR3 is TGTGCCAGCAGTGCGCGCGATGGTACGCAGTATTTT. Residues: CASSARDGTQYF.

This clonotype has just a few counts. The rearrangement uses TRBV24-1 and TRBJ2-7, with D possibly TRBD2 on 6 matching bases. The CDR3 is 12 residues long. V lost 3 bases and J 6 bases, leaving 8 bases between the germline ends. The germline V gene has CDR1 KGHDR and CDR2 SFDVKD. The DNA for the CDR3 is TGTGCCACCAGTGATGGACTAACCGAGCAGTACTTC. This sequence encodes CATSDGLTEQYF.

This clonotype was counted only a few times. This chain joins TRBV27 and TRBJ2-7; 7 bases agree with TRBD1. Unmatched junction bases numbered 3, after V lost 5 bases and J lost 2 bases. CDR1 is MNHEY, CDR2 SMNVEV, per germline (reference sequence). The CDR3 is 13 residues long. This chain's CDR3 is CASSADRTYEQYF. The CDR3 DNA sequence: TGTGCCAGCAGTGCGGACAGGACCTACGAGCAGTACTTC.

This clonotype occurred many times. This sequence joins TRBV29-1 and TRBJ2-5; D is ambiguous. The germline V gene encodes CDR1 SQVTM and CDR2 ANQGSEA. Deletions cut 6 bases from V and 0 bases from J, with 11 bases between. The CDR3 has 13 amino acids. Here the CDR3 DNA reads TGCAGCGTCATCCTAGTGTACCAAGAGACCCAGTACTTC. Encoded protein: CSVILVYQETQYF.

This clonotype was counted between two and nine times. The chain joins TRBV28 to TRBJ2-7; tentatively, D is TRBD2 (6 bases). The germline gives CDR1 MDHEN, CDR2 SYDVKM. This CDR3 is built from 12 residues. V was pared by 7 bases and J by 6 bases, with 13 bases between. The DNA of the CDR3 is TGTGCCAGCATCACGGGACTGGGCGAGCAGTACTTC. Its translation: CASITGLGEQYF.

The CDR3 region is CASSPGPYGNEQFF. Here the CDR3 DNA reads TGTGCCAGCAGCCCCGGGCCTTACGGCAATGAGCAGTTCTTC. The rearrangement links TRBV7-3 to TRBJ2-1; D gene ambiguous. V lost 5 bases and J 6 bases, leaving 14 bases between the germline ends. CDR3 length equals 14 residues. Looked up from germline, CDR1 is SGHTA and CDR2 is FQGTGA.

The chain combines TRBV6-5 with TRBJ2-5; unclear D gene. Germline V gene data show CDR1 as MNHEY and CDR2 as SVGAGI. Trimming pared 2 bases from V and 3 bases from J, leaving 13 bases between. The CDR3 has 15 residues. The CDR3 here is CASSYGVPWKETQYF. The CDR3 DNA follows: TGTGCCAGCAGTTACGGCGTCCCCTGGAAAGAGACCCAGTACTTC.

This clonotype was detected once. This sequence joins TRBV6-1 and TRBJ2-1, with D possibly being TRBD2 (6 bases). V dropped 0 bases and J dropped 6 bases, with 12 bases sitting between them. CDR1 is MNHNS, CDR2 SASEGT, per germline. The CDR3 sequence is 15 residues long. This CDR3 is CASSEAQFSGNEQFF. CDR3 nucleotides: TGTGCCAGCAGTGAAGCCCAATTTAGCGGCAATGAGCAGTTCTTC.

This sequence joins TRBV11-2 and TRBJ2-5; 7 nucleotides match TRBD1. TRBJ2-7 matches the DNA end more closely, so the J call is doubtful. The CDR3 runs to 13 residues. Per the germline V gene, CDR1 is SGHAT and CDR2 is FQNNGV. The chain's CDR3 is CASSYHDRAEQYF. The DNA of the CDR3 is TGTGCCAGCAGCTATCACGACAGGGCCGAGCAGTACTTC.

This clonotype was detected only a few times. V and J are TRBV14 and TRBJ2-7, with D perhaps TRBD1 (6 bases). CDR1 and CDR2 from the germline V gene are SGHDN and FVKESK. The CDR3 has 16 residues. The V end lost 1 base, the J end lost 2 bases, and 15 bases lay between the germline ends. CDR3 in amino acids: CASSQADSDRPYEQYF. In DNA form, the CDR3 reads TGTGCCAGCAGCCAAGCGGACTCAGACAGGCCCTACGAGCAGTACTTC.

This clonotype was counted a few times. The CDR3 DNA follows: TGTGCCAGCAGCACAACCTCCCACTCGGCCGAGACCCAGTACTTC. Protein sequence: CASSTTSHSAETQYF. The chain is built from TRBV9 and TRBJ2-5; D ambiguous. Trimming removed 4 bases at V and 5 bases at J, with 18 bases between. The CDR3 contains 15 residues. The germline CDR1 and CDR2 sequences are SGDLS and YYNGEE.

This clonotype was counted only a few times. The chain is built from TRBV6-5 and TRBJ2-1, with 10 bases that match TRBD2. V was pared by 0 bases and J by 9 bases, with 5 bases of the junction left unmatched. Germline lookup yields CDR1 MNHEY and CDR2 SVGAGI. The CDR3 totals 15 residues. For the CDR3, the DNA is TGTGCCAGCAGTTACTCAGTAGCGGGAGGCACTGAGCAGTTCTTC. Protein sequence: CASSYSVAGGTEQFF.